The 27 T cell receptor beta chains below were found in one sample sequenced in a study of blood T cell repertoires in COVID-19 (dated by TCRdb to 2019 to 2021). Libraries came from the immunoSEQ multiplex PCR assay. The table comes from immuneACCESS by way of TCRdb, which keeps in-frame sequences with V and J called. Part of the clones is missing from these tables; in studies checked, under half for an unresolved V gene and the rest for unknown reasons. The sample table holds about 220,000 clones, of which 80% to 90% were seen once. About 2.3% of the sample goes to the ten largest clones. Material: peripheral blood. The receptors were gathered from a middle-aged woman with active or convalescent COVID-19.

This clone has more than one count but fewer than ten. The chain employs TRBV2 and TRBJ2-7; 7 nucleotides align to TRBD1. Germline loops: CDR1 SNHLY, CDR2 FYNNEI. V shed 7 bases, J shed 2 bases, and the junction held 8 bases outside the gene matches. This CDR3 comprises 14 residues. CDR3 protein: CASTYVGQPYEQYF. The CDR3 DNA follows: TGTGCCAGCACCTATGTGGGACAGCCCTACGAGCAGTACTTC.

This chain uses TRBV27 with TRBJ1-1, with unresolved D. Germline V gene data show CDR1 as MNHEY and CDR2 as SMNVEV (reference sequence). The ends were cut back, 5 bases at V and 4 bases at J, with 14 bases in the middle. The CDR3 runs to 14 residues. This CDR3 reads CASSPEARGTEAFF. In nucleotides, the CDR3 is TGTGCCAGCAGTCCCGAGGCGAGAGGCACTGAAGCTTTCTTT.

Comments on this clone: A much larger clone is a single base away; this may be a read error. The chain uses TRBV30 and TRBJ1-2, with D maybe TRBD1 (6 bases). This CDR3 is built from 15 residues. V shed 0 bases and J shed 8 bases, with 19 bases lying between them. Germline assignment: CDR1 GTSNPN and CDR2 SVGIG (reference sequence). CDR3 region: CAWSVLLSGTNGYTF. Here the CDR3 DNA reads TGTGCCTGGAGTGTACTACTCTCCGGGACAAACGGCTACACCTTC.

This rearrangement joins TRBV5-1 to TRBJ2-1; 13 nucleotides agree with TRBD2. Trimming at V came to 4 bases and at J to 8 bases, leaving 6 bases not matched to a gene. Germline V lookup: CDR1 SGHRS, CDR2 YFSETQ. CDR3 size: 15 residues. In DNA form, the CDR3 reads TGCGCCAGCAGCCGGACTAGCGGGAGATTCTATGAGCAGTTCTTC. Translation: CASSRTSGRFYEQFF.

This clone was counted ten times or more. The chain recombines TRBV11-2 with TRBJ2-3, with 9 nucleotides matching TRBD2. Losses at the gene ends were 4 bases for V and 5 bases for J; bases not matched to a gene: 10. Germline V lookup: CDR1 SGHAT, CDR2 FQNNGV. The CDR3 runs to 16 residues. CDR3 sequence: CASSSLAGVRRDTQYF. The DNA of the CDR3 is TGTGCCAGCAGCTCGTTAGCGGGAGTGAGGAGAGATACGCAGTATTTT.

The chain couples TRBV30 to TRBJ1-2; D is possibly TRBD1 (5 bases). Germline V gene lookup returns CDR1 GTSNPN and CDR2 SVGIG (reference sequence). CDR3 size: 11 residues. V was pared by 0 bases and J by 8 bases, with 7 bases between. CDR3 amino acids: CAWSVHRGYTF. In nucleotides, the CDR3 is TGTGCCTGGAGTGTACACAGGGGCTACACCTTC.

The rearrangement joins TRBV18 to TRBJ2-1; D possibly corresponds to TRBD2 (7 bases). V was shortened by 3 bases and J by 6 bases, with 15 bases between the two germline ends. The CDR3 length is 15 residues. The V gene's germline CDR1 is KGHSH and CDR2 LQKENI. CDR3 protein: CASSPFGGPGNEQFF. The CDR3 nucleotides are TGTGCCAGCTCACCTTTCGGGGGGCCTGGCAATGAGCAGTTCTTC.

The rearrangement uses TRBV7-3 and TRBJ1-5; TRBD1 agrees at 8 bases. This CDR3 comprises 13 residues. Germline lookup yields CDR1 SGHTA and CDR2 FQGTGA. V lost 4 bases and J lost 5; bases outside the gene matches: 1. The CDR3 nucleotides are TGTGCCAGCAGCTCACAGGGGGATCAGCCCCAGCATTTT. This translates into CASSSQGDQPQHF.

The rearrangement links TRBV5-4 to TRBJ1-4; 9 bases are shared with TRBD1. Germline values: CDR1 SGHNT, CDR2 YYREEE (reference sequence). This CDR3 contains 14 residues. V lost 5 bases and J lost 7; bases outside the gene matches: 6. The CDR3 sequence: CASSPGQGREKLFF. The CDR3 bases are TGTGCCAGCAGTCCGGGACAGGGACGTGAAAAACTGTTTTTT. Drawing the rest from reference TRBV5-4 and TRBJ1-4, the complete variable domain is ETGVTQSPTHLIKTRGQQVTLRCSSQSGHNTVSWYQQALGQGPQFIFQYYREEENGRGNFPPRFSGLQFPNYSSELNVNALELDDSALYLCASSPGQGREKLFFGSGTQLSVL.

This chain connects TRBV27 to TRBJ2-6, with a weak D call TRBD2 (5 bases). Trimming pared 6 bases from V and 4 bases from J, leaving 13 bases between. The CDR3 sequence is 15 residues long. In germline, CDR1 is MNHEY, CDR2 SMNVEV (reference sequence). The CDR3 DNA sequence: TGTGCCAGCAGGCCAACTAGTGCCGGGGCCAACGTCCTGACTTTC. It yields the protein CASRPTSAGANVLTF.

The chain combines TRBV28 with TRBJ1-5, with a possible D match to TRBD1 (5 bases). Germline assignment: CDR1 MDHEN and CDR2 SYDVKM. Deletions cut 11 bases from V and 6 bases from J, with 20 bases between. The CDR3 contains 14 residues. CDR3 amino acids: CAGGGGRVTQPQHF. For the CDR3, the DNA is TGTGCCGGAGGTGGGGGGAGGGTCACTCAGCCCCAGCATTTT.

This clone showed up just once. CDR3 coding DNA: TGCGCCAGCAGCCGGGACAGAACAGTACTAGCCAAAAACATTCAGTACTTC. This sequence encodes CASSRDRTVLAKNIQYF. The chain is built from TRBV4-1 and TRBJ2-4; 7 bases align to TRBD1. This CDR3 region has 17 residues. V lost 4 bases, J lost 0 bases, and 9 bases stayed unmatched. CDR1 and CDR2 from the germline V gene are MGHRA and YSYEKL.

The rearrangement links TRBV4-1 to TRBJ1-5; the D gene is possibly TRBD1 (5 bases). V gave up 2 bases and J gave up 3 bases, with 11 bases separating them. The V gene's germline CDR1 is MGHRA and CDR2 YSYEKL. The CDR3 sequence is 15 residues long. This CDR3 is CASSQLGLINQPQHF. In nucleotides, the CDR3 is TGCGCCAGCAGCCAATTGGGACTGATCAATCAGCCCCAGCATTTT.

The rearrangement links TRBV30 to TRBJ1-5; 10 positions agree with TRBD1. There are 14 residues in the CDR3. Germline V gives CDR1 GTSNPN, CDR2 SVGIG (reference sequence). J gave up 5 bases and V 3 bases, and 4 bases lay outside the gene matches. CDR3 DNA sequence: TGTGCCTGGAGCCTGGGACAGGGGTATCAGCCCCAGCATTTT. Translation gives CAWSLGQGYQPQHF.

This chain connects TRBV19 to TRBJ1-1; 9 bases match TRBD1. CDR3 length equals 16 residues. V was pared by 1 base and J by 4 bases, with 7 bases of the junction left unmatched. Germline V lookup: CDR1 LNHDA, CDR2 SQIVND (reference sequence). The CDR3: CASSIGGQGLSTEAFF. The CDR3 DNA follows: TGTGCCAGTAGTATAGGGGGACAGGGTTTGAGCACTGAAGCTTTCTTT.

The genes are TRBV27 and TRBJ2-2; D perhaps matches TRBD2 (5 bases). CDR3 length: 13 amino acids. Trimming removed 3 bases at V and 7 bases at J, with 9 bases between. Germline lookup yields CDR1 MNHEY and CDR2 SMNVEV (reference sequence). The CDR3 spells CASSLEDGGELFF. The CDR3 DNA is TGTGCCAGCAGTTTGGAGGATGGCGGGGAGCTGTTTTTT.

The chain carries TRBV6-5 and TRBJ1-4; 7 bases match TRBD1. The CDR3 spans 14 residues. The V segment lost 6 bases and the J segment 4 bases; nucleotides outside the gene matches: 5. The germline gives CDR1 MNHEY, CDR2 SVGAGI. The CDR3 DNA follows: TGTGCCAGCAGCTCGGGACAGTTTAATGAAAAACTGTTTTTT. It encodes CASSSGQFNEKLFF.

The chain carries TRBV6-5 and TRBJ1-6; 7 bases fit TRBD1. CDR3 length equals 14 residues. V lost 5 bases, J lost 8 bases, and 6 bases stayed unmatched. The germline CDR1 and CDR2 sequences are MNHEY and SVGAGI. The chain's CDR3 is CASSIGTGDSPLHF. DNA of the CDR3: TGTGCCAGCAGTATCGGAACAGGGGATTCACCCCTCCACTTT.

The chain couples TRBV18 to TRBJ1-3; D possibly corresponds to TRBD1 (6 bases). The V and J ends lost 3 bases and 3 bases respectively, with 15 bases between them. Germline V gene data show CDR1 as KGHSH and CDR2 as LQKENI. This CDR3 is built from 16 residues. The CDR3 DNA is TGTGCCAGCTCACCTGTGGCAGGGGTCGTTGGAAACACCATATATTTT. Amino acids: CASSPVAGVVGNTIYF.

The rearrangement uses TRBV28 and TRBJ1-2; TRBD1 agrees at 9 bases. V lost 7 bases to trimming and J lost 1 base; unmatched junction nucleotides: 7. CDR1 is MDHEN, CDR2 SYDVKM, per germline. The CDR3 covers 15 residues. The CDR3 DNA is TGTGCCAGCACCCTACAGGGGGCCATTAACTATGGCTACACCTTC. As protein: CASTLQGAINYGYTF.

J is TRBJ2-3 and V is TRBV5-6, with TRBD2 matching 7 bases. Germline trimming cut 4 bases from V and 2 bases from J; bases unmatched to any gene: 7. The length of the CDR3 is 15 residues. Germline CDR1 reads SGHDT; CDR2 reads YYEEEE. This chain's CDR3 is CASSGRDRYTDTQYF. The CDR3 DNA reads TGTGCCAGCAGCGGGAGGGACCGATACACAGATACGCAGTATTTT.

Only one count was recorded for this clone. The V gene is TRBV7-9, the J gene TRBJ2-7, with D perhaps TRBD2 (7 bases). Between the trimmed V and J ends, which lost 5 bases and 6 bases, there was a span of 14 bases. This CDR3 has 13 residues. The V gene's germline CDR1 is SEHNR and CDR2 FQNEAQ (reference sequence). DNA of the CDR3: TGTGCCAGCAGCCCATACAGGGAGGGCGAGCAGTACTTC. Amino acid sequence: CASSPYREGEQYF.

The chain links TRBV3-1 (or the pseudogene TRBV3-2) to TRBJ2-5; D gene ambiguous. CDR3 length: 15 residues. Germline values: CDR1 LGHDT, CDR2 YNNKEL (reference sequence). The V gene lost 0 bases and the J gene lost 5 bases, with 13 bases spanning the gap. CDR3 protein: CASSQDNWARETQYF. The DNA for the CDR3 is TGTGCCAGCAGCCAAGATAACTGGGCCCGGGAGACCCAGTACTTC.

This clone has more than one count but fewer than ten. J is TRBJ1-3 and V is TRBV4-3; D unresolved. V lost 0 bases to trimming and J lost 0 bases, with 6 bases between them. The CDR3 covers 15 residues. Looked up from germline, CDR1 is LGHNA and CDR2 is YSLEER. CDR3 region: CASSQDIVSGNTIYF. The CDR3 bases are TGCGCCAGCAGCCAAGATATAGTCTCTGGAAACACCATATATTTT.

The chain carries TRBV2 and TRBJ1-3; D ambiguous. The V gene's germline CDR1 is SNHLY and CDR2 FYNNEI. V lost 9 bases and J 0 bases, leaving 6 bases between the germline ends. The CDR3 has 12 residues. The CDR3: CASSISGNTIYF. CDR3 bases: TGTGCCAGTTCAATCTCTGGAAACACCATATATTTT.

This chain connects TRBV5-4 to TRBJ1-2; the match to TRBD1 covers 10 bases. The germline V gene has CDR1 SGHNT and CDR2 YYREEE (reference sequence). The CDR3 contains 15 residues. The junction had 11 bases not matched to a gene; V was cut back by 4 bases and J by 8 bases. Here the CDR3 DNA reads TGTGCCAGCAGCCCTCAGACAGGGGGCGCGTCCGGCTACACCTTC. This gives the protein CASSPQTGGASGYTF.

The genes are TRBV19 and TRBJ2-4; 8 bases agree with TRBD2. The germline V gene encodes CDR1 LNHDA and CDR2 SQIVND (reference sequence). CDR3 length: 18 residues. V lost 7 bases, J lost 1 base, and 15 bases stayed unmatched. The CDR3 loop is CASTSIRGGHWAKNIQYF. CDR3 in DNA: TGTGCCAGTACCTCAATCCGGGGGGGCCATTGGGCCAAAAACATTCAGTACTTC.